The 10 T cell receptor beta chains in this list originate from one sample, sequenced in a study of shared clonotypes between healthy human individuals. Libraries were prepared by immunoSEQ multiplex PCR; TCRdb keeps only in-frame clonotypes and omits some of them. The sample lists around 1.5 million clones; under 99% were seen once. The material sequenced was naive CD4+ T cells sorted from blood. As to subset: CD45RA+ positively selected. The source of these receptors is a man younger than 40 in good health.

The rearrangement joins TRBV18 to TRBJ2-5, with TRBD2 as a possible D gene (5 bases). Germline V CDR1 and CDR2: KGHSH, LQKENI. The CDR3 is 14 residues long. V lost 1 base and J 4 bases, leaving 10 bases between the germline ends. CDR3 sequence: CASSPLPSRETQYF. CDR3 sequence (DNA): TGTGCCAGCTCACCACTCCCTAGCAGAGAGACCCAGTACTTC.

This clone was picked up one time. This chain links TRBV7-2 with TRBJ1-1; 9 nucleotides line up with TRBD1. The V gene's germline CDR1 is SGHTA and CDR2 FQGNSA. With 3 bases clipped from V and 11 bases from J, the junction kept 10 bases outside the gene matches. This CDR3 is 14 amino acids long. The CDR3 nucleotides read TGTGCCAGCAGCTTGGCAAGGACAGGGGTTGGCGCTTTCTTT. The encoded protein is CASSLARTGVGAFF. Variable domain in full (rest from reference TRBV7-2 and TRBJ1-1): GAGVSQSPSNKVTEKGKDVELRCDPISGHTALYWYRQSLGQGLEFLIYFQGNSAPDKSGLPSDRFSAERTGGSVSTLTIQRTQQEDSAVYLCASSLARTGVGAFFGQGTRLTVV.

The rearrangement uses TRBV2 and TRBJ2-1, with TRBD2 as a possible D gene (5 bases). V was pared by 6 bases and J by 3 bases, with 9 bases between. The CDR3 is 13 amino acids. Germline CDR1 and CDR2: SNHLY and FYNNEI. CDR3 residues: CASRGRDYNEQFF. Here the CDR3 DNA reads TGTGCCAGCAGAGGACGGGACTACAATGAGCAGTTCTTC.

This rearrangement joins TRBV19 to TRBJ2-3; D gene ambiguous. In germline, CDR1 is LNHDA, CDR2 SQIVND (reference sequence). The germline V and J ends were trimmed by 5 bases and 8 bases, with 8 bases remaining between them. The CDR3 loop spans 11 amino acids. CDR3 loop: CASSLGFTQYF. CDR3 DNA sequence: TGTGCCAGTAGTTTGGGGTTTACGCAGTATTTT.

The CDR3 is CASSSSLAEIYEQYF. CDR3 nucleotide sequence: TGTGCCAGCAGTTCCTCACTAGCGGAGATCTACGAGCAGTACTTC. V and J are TRBV6-5 and TRBJ2-7; 8 positions agree with TRBD2. Germline trimming cut 4 bases from V and 3 bases from J; bases unmatched to any gene: 8. The CDR3 is made up of 15 amino acids. Germline-derived CDR1 and CDR2 are MNHEY and SVGAGI.

This chain connects TRBV18 to TRBJ2-6; D is unclear. V lost 1 base, J lost 0 bases, and 10 bases lay in between. This CDR3 region has 17 residues. CDR1 is KGHSH, CDR2 LQKENI, per germline. CDR3 sequence reads: CASSPLPYSSGANVLTF. CDR3 sequence (DNA): TGTGCCAGCTCACCACTCCCTTACAGCTCTGGGGCCAACGTCCTGACTTTC.

The chain combines TRBV7-3 with TRBJ2-3, with TRBD2 matching over 13 bases. Trimming cost V 2 bases and J 5 bases; bases outside gene matches: 10. Looked up from germline, CDR1 is SGHTA and CDR2 is FQGTGA. This CDR3 region has 18 residues. DNA for the CDR3: TGTGCCAGCAGCTTAGACTCGACTAGCGGGAGGCGAGGAGATACGCAGTATTTT. Residues: CASSLDSTSGRRGDTQYF.

The chain carries TRBV28 and TRBJ2-7, with unresolved D. Germline-derived CDR1 and CDR2 are MDHEN and SYDVKM. Trimming stripped 5 bases from V and 0 bases from J, with 14 bases between. The CDR3 runs 15 residues. CDR3 sequence: CASSLPADDSYEQYF. CDR3 in DNA: TGTGCCAGCAGTCTACCTGCGGACGACTCCTACGAGCAGTACTTC.

The chain joins TRBV5-5 to TRBJ2-7, with TRBD2 identical over 7 bases. This CDR3 region has 14 residues. Germline V CDR1 and CDR2: SGHKS, YYEKEE (reference sequence). V trimming: 1 base; J trimming: 7 bases; junction bases outside the gene matches: 8. CDR3 nucleotide sequence: TGTGCCAGCAGCTTGTCAGGGAGGGATGGGGAGCAGTACTTC. This encodes CASSLSGRDGEQYF.

Written as DNA, the CDR3 is TGTGCCTGGAAAGGGACTAGCGTAATCCAATACAATGAGCAGTTCTTC. Translation: CAWKGTSVIQYNEQFF. The chain uses TRBV30 and TRBJ2-1; 10 bases agree with TRBD2. The CDR3 contains 16 residues. With V trimmed by 4 bases and J by 4 bases, 10 bases remained unmatched. Looked up from germline, CDR1 is GTSNPN and CDR2 is SVGIG (reference sequence).